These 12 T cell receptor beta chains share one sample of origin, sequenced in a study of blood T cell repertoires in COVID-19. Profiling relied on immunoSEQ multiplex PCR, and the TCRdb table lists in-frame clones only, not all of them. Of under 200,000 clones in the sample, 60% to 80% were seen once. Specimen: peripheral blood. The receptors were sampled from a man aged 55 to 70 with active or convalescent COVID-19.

The CDR3 loop reads CASSPGLAYEQYF. In nucleotides, the CDR3 is TGCGCCAGCAGCCCGGGACTAGCCTACGAGCAGTACTTC. The V call is TRBV5-1, the J call TRBJ2-7, with 8 bases that match TRBD2. J was trimmed by 2 bases and V by 4 bases; bases with no gene match: 2. From germline, CDR1 is SGHRS and CDR2 YFSETQ. The CDR3 extends over 13 amino acids.

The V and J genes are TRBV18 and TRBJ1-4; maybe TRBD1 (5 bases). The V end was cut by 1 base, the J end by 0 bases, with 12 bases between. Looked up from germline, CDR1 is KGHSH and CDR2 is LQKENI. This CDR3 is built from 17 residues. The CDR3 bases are TGTGCCAGCTCACCACGGATGGCAGGGCCAACTAATGAAAAACTGTTTTTT. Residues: CASSPRMAGPTNEKLFF.

The CDR3 is CASMRTGGTDTQYF. The DNA of the CDR3 is TGTGCCAGCATGAGGACAGGGGGTACAGATACGCAGTATTTT. V is TRBV21-1 and J is TRBJ2-3; no check of the table's D call, TRBD1, against the DNA was made. TRBV21-1 counts as a pseudogene. There are 14 residues in the CDR3.

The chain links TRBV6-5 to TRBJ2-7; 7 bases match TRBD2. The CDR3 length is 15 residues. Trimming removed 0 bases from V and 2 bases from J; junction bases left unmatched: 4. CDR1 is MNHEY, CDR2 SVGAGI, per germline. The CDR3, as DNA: TGTGCCAGCAGTTACTCCCGGGAGGCGGCCTACGAGCAGTACTTC. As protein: CASSYSREAAYEQYF.

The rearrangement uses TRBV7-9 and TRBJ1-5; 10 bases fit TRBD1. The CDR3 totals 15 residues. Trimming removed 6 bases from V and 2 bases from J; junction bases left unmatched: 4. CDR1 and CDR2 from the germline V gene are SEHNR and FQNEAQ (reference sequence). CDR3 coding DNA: TGTGCCAGCAGTTACGGGACAGGGGGCAATCAGCCCCAGCATTTT. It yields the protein CASSYGTGGNQPQHF. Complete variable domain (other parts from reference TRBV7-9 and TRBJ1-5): DTGVSQNPRHKITKRGQNVTFRCDPISEHNRLYWYRQTLGQGPEFLTYFQNEAQLEKSRLLSDRFSAERPKGSFSTLEIQRTEQGDSAMYLCASSYGTGGNQPQHFGDGTRLSIL.

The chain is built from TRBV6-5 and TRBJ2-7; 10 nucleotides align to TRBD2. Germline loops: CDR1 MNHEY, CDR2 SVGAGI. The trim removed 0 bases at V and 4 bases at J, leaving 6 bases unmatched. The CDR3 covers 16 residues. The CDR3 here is CASSYSPSGSGYEQYF. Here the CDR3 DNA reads TGTGCCAGCAGTTACTCTCCTAGCGGGAGTGGGTACGAGCAGTACTTC.

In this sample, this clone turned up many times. The CDR3 protein is CASRGEGTRNTEAFF. The CDR3 nucleotides read TGTGCCAGCCGGGGGGAGGGGACGAGGAACACTGAAGCTTTCTTT. V and J are TRBV6-5 and TRBJ1-1; a weak D match, TRBD1 (5 bases). The CDR3 has 15 residues. V gave up 8 bases and J gave up 1 base, with 17 bases separating them. CDR1 is MNHEY, CDR2 SVGAGI, per germline.

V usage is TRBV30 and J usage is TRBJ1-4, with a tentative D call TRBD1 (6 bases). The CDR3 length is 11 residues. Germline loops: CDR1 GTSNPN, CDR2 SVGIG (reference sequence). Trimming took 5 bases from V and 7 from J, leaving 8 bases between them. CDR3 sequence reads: CAWGTLEKLFF. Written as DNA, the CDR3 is TGTGCCTGGGGGACACTTGAAAAACTGTTTTTT.

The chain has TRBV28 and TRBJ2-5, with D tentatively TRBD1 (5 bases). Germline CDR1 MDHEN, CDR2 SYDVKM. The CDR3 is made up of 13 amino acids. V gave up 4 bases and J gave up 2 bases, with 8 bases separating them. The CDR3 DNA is TGTGCCAGCAGTTGGACAAGACAAGAGACCCAGTACTTC. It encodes CASSWTRQETQYF.

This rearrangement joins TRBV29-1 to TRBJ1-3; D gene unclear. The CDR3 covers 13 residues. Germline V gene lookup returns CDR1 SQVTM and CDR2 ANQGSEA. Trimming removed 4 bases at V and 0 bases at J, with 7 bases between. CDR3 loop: CSVGQSSGNTIYF. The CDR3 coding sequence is TGCAGCGTTGGCCAGTCCTCTGGAAACACCATATATTTT.

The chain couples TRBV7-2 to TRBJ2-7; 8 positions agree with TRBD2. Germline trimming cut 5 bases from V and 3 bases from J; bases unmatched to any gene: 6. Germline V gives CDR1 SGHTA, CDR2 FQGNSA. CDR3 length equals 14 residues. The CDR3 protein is CASSERGPHYEQYF. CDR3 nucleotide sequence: TGTGCCAGCAGCGAGCGGGGGCCCCACTACGAGCAGTACTTC.

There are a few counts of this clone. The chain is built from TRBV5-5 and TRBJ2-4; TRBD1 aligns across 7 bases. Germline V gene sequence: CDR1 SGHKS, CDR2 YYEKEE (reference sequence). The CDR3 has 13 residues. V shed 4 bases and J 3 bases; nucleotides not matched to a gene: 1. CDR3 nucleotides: TGTGCCAGCAGCGGGACAGACAAAAACATTCAGTACTTC. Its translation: CASSGTDKNIQYF.